The 5 T cell receptor beta chains listed next were all sequenced from one sample in a study of T-cell reconstitution after alpha-beta-depleted transplantation in children. For TCRbeta, the library was prepared with unique molecular identifiers. In TCRdb, the PCR reads were re-called with MiXCR into one record per CDR3 protein. The profile shows 440,000 or so distinct CDR3 sequences, over 40% of them singletons. Specimen: PBMCs, collected before TCRalphabeta/CD19-depleted stem cell transplant. These receptors were taken from a girl aged 2-9 years with aplastic anemia, due to receive a stem cell transplant.

The chain has TRBV2 and TRBJ2-1; 9 bases fit TRBD2. Germline CDR1 SNHLY, CDR2 FYNNEI. V was clipped by 7 bases and J by 7 bases; unmatched bases: 8. The CDR3 is 14 residues long. The CDR3 DNA reads TGTGCCAGCATTGGCGGGAGGGGGGGAAATGAGCAGTTCTTC. This encodes CASIGGRGGNEQFF.

This clonotype was seen repeatedly, ten times or more. The gene calls are TRBV20-1 and TRBJ1-3; maybe TRBD1 (5 bases). V lost 0 bases to trimming and J lost 0 bases, with 21 bases between them. Germline assignment: CDR1 DFQATT and CDR2 SNEGSKA (reference sequence). The CDR3 is made up of 19 amino acids. CDR3: CSARDASLFGANSGNTIYF. CDR3 DNA: TGCAGTGCTAGAGACGCTTCCCTGTTCGGGGCTAACTCTGGAAACACCATATATTTT.

The chain recombines TRBV6-1 with TRBJ2-3, with 11 bases fitting TRBD2. Germline CDR1 is MNHNS and CDR2 is SASEGT. After removal of 4 bases from V and 4 bases from J, the junction contained 4 bases not matched to a gene. The CDR3 sequence is 15 residues long. The CDR3, as DNA: TGTGCCAGCAGTGGACTAGCGGGGCTTGCAGATACGCAGTATTTT. Amino acids: CASSGLAGLADTQYF.

This clonotype occurred many times. The rearrangement uses TRBV28 and TRBJ2-3; TRBD2 aligns across 8 bases. This CDR3 contains 17 residues. The V gene end was trimmed by 5 bases and the J gene end by 0 bases; junction bases not matched to a gene: 10. Germline values: CDR1 MDHEN, CDR2 SYDVKM. The CDR3 coding sequence is TGTGCCAGCAGTCCACCCCCACTAGCGGCTAGCACAGATACGCAGTATTTT. Its translation is CASSPPPLAASTDTQYF.

This clonotype has ten or more counts. The chain recombines TRBV12-3 or TRBV12-4 with TRBJ2-7; 7 bases fit TRBD1. This CDR3 contains 16 residues. The junction had 13 bases not matched to a gene; V was cut back by 6 bases and J by 2 bases. CDR3 amino acids: CASSSDEGARTYEQYF. CDR3 in DNA: TGTGCCAGCAGCTCTGACGAGGGGGCCCGGACCTACGAGCAGTACTTC.